Below, 16 T cell receptor beta chains from the same sample are listed, as sequenced in a study of blood T cell repertoires in COVID-19. The data were produced by immunoSEQ multiplex PCR, yet TCRdb's version contains in-frame clones alone and is incomplete. The repertoire includes roughly 120,000 clones, about 93% of them detected once, and around 2.1% sits in the top ten. The specimen was peripheral blood. The receptors were gathered from a man between 50 and 59 years old with COVID-19, enrolled during active disease.

The CDR3 protein is CASGQGRRSGANVLTF. CDR3 DNA: TGTGCCAGCGGACAGGGGAGGCGCTCTGGGGCCAACGTCCTGACTTTC. The chain couples TRBV5-4 to TRBJ2-6; 9 nucleotides match TRBD1. V lost 7 bases and J lost 0; bases outside the gene matches: 5. Germline-derived CDR1 and CDR2 are SGHNT and YYREEE (reference sequence). The CDR3 runs 16 residues.

This clone was detected a few times. Written as DNA, the CDR3 is TGCGCCAGCAGCTTGGGACAGGGTGGCAATCAGCCCCAGCATTTT. This gives the protein CASSLGQGGNQPQHF. The genes are TRBV5-1 and TRBJ1-5; 7 bases fit TRBD1. Trimming removed 0 bases from V and 2 bases from J; junction bases left unmatched: 2. The germline V gene has CDR1 SGHRS and CDR2 YFSETQ. This CDR3 is built from 15 residues.

The V gene is TRBV6-6, the J gene TRBJ2-3; TRBD2 matches 12 bases. The trim removed 10 bases at V and 3 bases at J, leaving 5 bases unmatched. There are 14 residues in the CDR3. Germline CDR1 reads MNHNY; CDR2 reads SVGAGI (reference sequence). The CDR3 sequence: CATSSGRGTDTQYF. In DNA, the CDR3 is TGTGCCACCTCTAGCGGGAGGGGTACAGATACGCAGTATTTT.

This chain uses TRBV30 with TRBJ2-3; D remains unclear. This CDR3 comprises 11 residues. Germline values: CDR1 GTSNPN, CDR2 SVGIG (reference sequence). V was cut by 2 bases and J by 4 bases, with 4 bases left in between. CDR3 DNA sequence: TGTGCCTGGAGTTCGGCAGATACGCAGTATTTT. This translates into CAWSSADTQYF.

The chain links TRBV6-4 to TRBJ1-6, with 7 bases matching TRBD1. The CDR3 has 14 residues. Germline CDR1 MRHNA, CDR2 SNTAGT. Germline trimming cut 8 bases from V and 7 bases from J; bases unmatched to any gene: 8. This CDR3 is CASSPDRENSPLHF. In DNA, the CDR3 is TGTGCCAGCTCACCCGACAGGGAGAATTCACCCCTCCACTTT.

This chain uses TRBV18 with TRBJ1-1; possible D gene TRBD1, 5 bases. From germline, CDR1 is KGHSH and CDR2 LQKENI. V lost 1 base and J 0 bases, leaving 6 bases between the germline ends. The CDR3 loop spans 14 amino acids. CDR3 amino acids: CASSPQGLNTEAFF. CDR3 nucleotide sequence: TGTGCCAGCTCACCACAGGGGTTGAACACTGAAGCTTTCTTT.

The chain couples TRBV14 to TRBJ2-7; D not resolved. This CDR3 contains 13 residues. Trimming removed 5 bases from V and 3 bases from J, with 11 bases in between. The germline V gene encodes CDR1 SGHDN and CDR2 FVKESK. The CDR3: CASSSGPYYEQYF. The CDR3 DNA is TGTGCCAGCAGCTCTGGGCCTTACTACGAGCAGTACTTC.

The chain combines TRBV28 with TRBJ1-1; TRBD1 agrees at 7 bases. The CDR3 extends over 15 amino acids. Germline CDR1 MDHEN, CDR2 SYDVKM. The V gene end was trimmed by 1 base and the J gene end by 1 base; junction bases not matched to a gene: 3. In nucleotides, the CDR3 is TGTGCCAGCAGTTTATCCGGGACAGCGAACACTGAAGCTTTCTTT. Translated, it gives CASSLSGTANTEAFF.

This sequence joins TRBV3-1 (or the pseudogene TRBV3-2) and TRBJ2-7; perhaps TRBD1 as D (6 bases). The germline gives CDR1 LGHDT, CDR2 YNNKEL (reference sequence). There are 14 residues in the CDR3. Trimming removed 1 base at V and 2 bases at J, with 9 bases between. CDR3: CASSQVQGPYEQYF. CDR3 coding DNA: TGTGCCAGCAGCCAAGTACAGGGTCCCTACGAGCAGTACTTC.

The V gene is TRBV10-3, the J gene TRBJ1-5; no clear D. This CDR3 comprises 15 residues. Trimming took off 4 bases at V and 2 bases at J, with 12 bases between the two ends. Germline V CDR1 and CDR2: ENHRY, SYGVKD. The CDR3, as DNA: TGTGCCATCAGTGCCTCGGCGGCGGGCAATCAGCCCCAGCATTTT. Translation gives CAISASAAGNQPQHF.

V gene TRBV28 combines with J gene TRBJ2-7, with TRBD2 identical over 9 bases. V trimming: 6 bases; J trimming: 6 bases; junction bases outside the gene matches: 9. This CDR3 contains 14 residues. Germline assignment: CDR1 MDHEN and CDR2 SYDVKM. The CDR3 protein is CASSLGPAGGEQYV. The CDR3, as DNA: TGTGCCAGCAGCCTAGGTCCAGCGGGAGGCGAGCAGTACGTC.

This clone appeared once. This chain links TRBV14 with TRBJ2-7, with TRBD1 matching 9 bases. The germline gives CDR1 SGHDN, CDR2 FVKESK. V gave up 0 bases and J gave up 3 bases; unmatched junction bases: 3. This CDR3 has 15 residues. In DNA, the CDR3 is TGTGCCAGCAGCCAAGAGGGACAGGGATTCTACGAGCAGTACTTC. Its protein product is CASSQEGQGFYEQYF.

The chain joins TRBV7-2 to TRBJ2-7; 7 bases line up with TRBD1. CDR1 and CDR2 (germline): SGHTA, FQGNSA. V dropped 5 bases and J dropped 6; count of bases not matched to a gene: 7. CDR3 length: 13 amino acids. Here the CDR3 DNA reads TGTGCCAGCAGCCCCGGGACAGCCGTCGAGCAGTACGTC. It codes for CASSPGTAVEQYV.

The chain combines TRBV5-4 with TRBJ2-6; TRBD1 matches at 8 bases. The length of the CDR3 is 15 residues. Per germline, CDR1 SGHNT and CDR2 YYREEE (reference sequence). J was trimmed by 2 bases and V by 3 bases; bases with no gene match: 1. CDR3 sequence: CASSSDRAGANVLTF. In nucleotides, the CDR3 is TGTGCCAGCAGCTCGGACAGGGCTGGGGCCAACGTCCTGACTTTC.

V gene TRBV6-4 combines with J gene TRBJ1-6, with a possible D match to TRBD1 (6 bases). The CDR3 is made up of 17 amino acids. CDR1 and CDR2 (germline): MRHNA, SNTAGT. V lost 1 base and J 0 bases, leaving 10 bases between the germline ends. CDR3 nucleotide sequence: TGTGCCAGCAGTGACTTCACAGGGAACTCCTATAATTCACCCCTCCACTTT. Its protein is CASSDFTGNSYNSPLHF.

This clone was recorded only once. CDR3 nucleotide sequence: TGCGCCAGCAGCGAAACCCCCGTCCGGGAAAAACTGTTTTTT. This sequence encodes CASSETPVREKLFF. The J gene is TRBJ1-4, the V gene TRBV5-1; the D is unclear. Per germline, CDR1 SGHRS and CDR2 YFSETQ. CDR3 size: 14 residues. V was pared by 4 bases and J by 8 bases, with 15 bases between.